This passage covers 21 T cell receptor beta chains from one sample sequenced in a study of metastatic and nonmetastatic thyroid tumors (dated by TCRdb to about 2020). No treatment had been received by any patient before thyroid surgery. Library creation used PCR. Sequencing instrument: Illumina HiSeq 4000. TCRdb passed the public sequencing reads through fastp at Q25 and MiXCR, retaining productive beta sequences. This sample is represented by around 45,000 clones; roughly 3.1% of them were singletons. The ten biggest clones cover 7.5% to 10% of the sample. The sample consisted of blood. These receptors were taken from a female donor with papillary thyroid cancer or a benign thyroid nodule (not recorded which). Some clones in this sample may be carry-over from other donors' samples.

This clone was observed a handful of times. The chain uses TRBV5-1 and TRBJ1-6; 8 bases are a match to TRBD1. In germline, CDR1 is SGHRS, CDR2 YFSETQ. This CDR3 has 15 residues. Losses at the gene ends were 4 bases for V and 7 bases for J; bases not matched to a gene: 7. The CDR3 region is CASSMTGADNSPLHF. For the CDR3, the DNA is TGCGCCAGCAGCATGACAGGGGCGGACAATTCACCCCTCCACTTT. The complete variable domain, with remaining parts taken from reference TRBV5-1 and TRBJ1-6, reads KAGVTQTPRYLIKTRGQQVTLSCSPISGHRSVSWYQQTPGQGLQFLFEYFSETQRNKGNFPGRFSGRQFSNSRSEMNVSTLELGDSALYLCASSMTGADNSPLHFGNGTRLTVT.

This clone showed up many times. A read error is possible here, since a much larger clone lies one base away. The same CDR3 arises from other DNA sequences in this sample as well. The rearrangement uses TRBV7-2 and TRBJ1-1; no reliable D call. The germline V gene encodes CDR1 SGHTA and CDR2 FQGNSA. CDR3 size: 13 residues. CDR3 DNA sequence: TGTGCCAGCAGCTTGTCGCAGAACACTGAAGCCTTCTTT. Translation gives CASSLSQNTEAFF. Combining the CDR3 with reference TRBV7-2 and TRBJ1-1 gives the whole variable domain GAGVSQSPSNKVTEKGKDVELRCDPISGHTALYWYRQSLGQGLEFLIYFQGNSAPDKSGLPSDRFSAERTGGSVSTLTIQRTQQEDSAVYLCASSLSQNTEAFFGQGTRLTVV.

This clone was recorded a few times. The rearrangement uses TRBV12-3 or TRBV12-4 and TRBJ1-3, with 9 bases lining up with TRBD1. The trim removed 6 bases at V and 2 bases at J, leaving 11 bases unmatched. This CDR3 comprises 17 residues. CDR3: CASSPWTGANTGNTIYF. DNA for the CDR3: TGTGCCAGCAGCCCTTGGACAGGGGCAAATACTGGAAACACCATATATTTT.

The genes are TRBV6-5 and TRBJ2-7; D ambiguous. The V end was cut by 2 bases, the J end by 3 bases, with 8 bases between. This CDR3 spans 13 amino acids. Germline V gene sequence: CDR1 MNHEY, CDR2 SVGAGI. The CDR3 region has the DNA TGTGCCAGCAGTTACCAGGACGGCTACGAGCAGTACTTC. Encoded protein: CASSYQDGYEQYF.

This clone was found a few times. The CDR3 loop is CASSASTDTQYF. CDR3 in DNA: TGCGCCAGCAGTGCTAGCACAGATACGCAGTATTTT. The chain combines TRBV10-2 with TRBJ2-3; D is undetermined. Germline-derived CDR1 and CDR2 are WSHSY and SAAADI. CDR3 length: 12 residues. V dropped 4 bases and J dropped 0 bases, with 2 bases sitting between them.

The chain joins TRBV6-1 to TRBJ1-2, with D tentatively TRBD1 (6 bases). This CDR3 contains 13 residues. Trimming removed 2 bases from V and 8 bases from J, with 12 bases in between. From germline, CDR1 is MNHNS and CDR2 SASEGT. The CDR3 sequence: CASSENRVNGYTF. Here the CDR3 DNA reads TGTGCCAGCAGTGAAAACAGGGTAAACGGCTACACCTTC.

The table lists this clone with many counts. The chain has TRBV27 and TRBJ1-3, with TRBD1 matching over 7 bases. After removal of 7 bases from V and 2 bases from J, the junction contained 14 bases not matched to a gene. Germline V gene lookup returns CDR1 MNHEY and CDR2 SMNVEV (reference sequence). The CDR3 contains 17 residues. The CDR3 sequence is CASTIYGTAETGNTIYF. Here the CDR3 DNA reads TGTGCCAGCACCATATACGGGACAGCTGAAACTGGAAACACCATATATTTT.

This clone was observed many times. V gene TRBV28 combines with J gene TRBJ1-1; TRBD1 aligns across 8 bases. The V gene end was trimmed by 5 bases and the J gene end by 10 bases; junction bases not matched to a gene: 6. The CDR3 covers 12 residues. Germline CDR1 MDHEN, CDR2 SYDVKM. The CDR3 loop is CASSLQGARAFF. CDR3 DNA: TGTGCCAGCAGTCTCCAGGGGGCCAGAGCTTTCTTT.

This clone has at least ten counts. The rearrangement links TRBV7-8 to TRBJ2-1; TRBD1 is a possible D gene (5 bases). The V end was cut by 3 bases, the J end by 3 bases, with 15 bases between. This CDR3 contains 16 residues. The V gene's germline CDR1 is SGHVS and CDR2 FQNEAQ. CDR3 sequence (DNA): TGTGCCAGCAGCTTCTCCAGGGTGGCCCTCTACAATGAGCAGTTCTTC. This gives the protein CASSFSRVALYNEQFF.

This clone was detected only a few times. The genes are TRBV6-4 and TRBJ2-6, with no clear D. Germline lookup yields CDR1 MRHNA and CDR2 SNTAGT. The CDR3 extends over 13 amino acids. V dropped 6 bases and J dropped 0 bases, with 3 bases sitting between them. Here the CDR3 DNA reads TGTGCCAGCAGCTCCTCTGGGGCCAACGTCCTGACTTTC. Translating it yields CASSSSGANVLTF.

This chain links TRBV6-2 or TRBV6-3 with TRBJ1-5; 8 bases are shared with TRBD1. The CDR3 contains 14 residues. V lost 5 bases, J lost 7 bases, and 7 bases stayed unmatched. Looked up from germline, CDR1 is MNHEY and CDR2 is SVGEGT. CDR3 DNA sequence: TGTGCCAGCAGTAGAACAGGGGGGAGACAGCCCCAGCATTTT. It encodes CASSRTGGRQPQHF.

The V call is TRBV27, the J call TRBJ2-7; unclear D gene. The CDR3 contains 15 residues. Germline values: CDR1 MNHEY, CDR2 SMNVEV (reference sequence). V dropped 7 bases and J dropped 2 bases, with 18 bases sitting between them. The CDR3 protein is CASILKPGGTYEQYF. The CDR3 DNA is TGTGCCAGCATTCTCAAACCAGGTGGGACCTACGAGCAGTACTTC.

This clone was counted at least ten times. This chain links TRBV27 with TRBJ1-1; no clear D gene. Germline CDR1 is MNHEY and CDR2 is SMNVEV (reference sequence). V lost 6 bases and J lost 1, with 15 bases in between. The CDR3 spans 15 residues. CDR3 region: CASSPRVGWNTEAFF. CDR3 coding DNA: TGTGCCAGCAGCCCCCGCGTCGGCTGGAACACTGAAGCTTTCTTT.

This clone showed up many times. A much bigger clone sits one base away, suggesting this may be a read error. This specimen includes other DNA sequences encoding the same CDR3. This chain joins TRBV11-2 and TRBJ2-7; D may be TRBD1 (6 bases). CDR3 length equals 13 residues. Germline V lookup: CDR1 SGHAT, CDR2 FQNNGV. Here the CDR3 DNA reads TGTGCCAGTAGCTGGGAGACAGGACTCGAGCAGTACTTC. This translates into CASSWETGLEQYF.

This clone has ten or more counts. The rearrangement links TRBV3-1 to TRBJ2-5; TRBD1 aligns across 7 bases. Germline values: CDR1 LGHDT, CDR2 YNNKEL (reference sequence). The CDR3 runs to 16 residues. The ends lost 5 bases at V and 1 base at J; junction bases unmatched: 10. The CDR3 here is CASSLKTGNRQETQYF. CDR3 bases: TGTGCCAGCAGCTTGAAGACAGGGAACCGCCAAGAGACCCAGTACTTC.

This clone was observed at least ten times. The chain combines TRBV19 with TRBJ2-7; 10 bases line up with TRBD1. V lost 6 bases, J lost 4 bases, and 9 bases stayed unmatched. The CDR3 has 15 amino acids. Per germline, CDR1 LNHDA and CDR2 SQIVND (reference sequence). The CDR3 sequence is CASSRRGTGDYEQYF. The DNA for the CDR3 is TGTGCCAGTAGCCGTCGAGGGACAGGGGATTACGAGCAGTACTTC.

This clone occurred many times. The CDR3 bases are TGTGCCAGCAGTTTCGAGGGGGCCGGAGGAGATACGCAGTATTTT. Translation gives CASSFEGAGGDTQYF. The chain links TRBV28 to TRBJ2-3; TRBD1 matches at 7 bases. The CDR3 length is 15 residues. Germline loops: CDR1 MDHEN, CDR2 SYDVKM. V shed 3 bases and J 5 bases; nucleotides not matched to a gene: 8.

This clone has ten or more counts. The chain joins TRBV30 to TRBJ1-2; D possibly corresponds to TRBD1 (5 bases). Per the germline V gene, CDR1 is GTSNPN and CDR2 is SVGIG (reference sequence). V dropped 2 bases and J dropped 5 bases, with 18 bases sitting between them. The CDR3 extends over 15 amino acids. CDR3 bases: TGTGCCTGGAGTCGTGGGACGGACCTTCGGTATGGCTACACCTTC. Amino acid sequence: CAWSRGTDLRYGYTF.

This clone came up many times. This chain joins TRBV20-1 and TRBJ2-4, with 7 bases lining up with TRBD1. The CDR3 is 14 residues long. Germline loops: CDR1 DFQATT, CDR2 SNEGSKA (reference sequence). V trimming: 6 bases; J trimming: 3 bases; junction bases outside the gene matches: 8. The CDR3 region has the DNA TGCAGTGCCGTGGGCAGGGGGTTCAAAAACATTCAGTACTTC. It is translated as CSAVGRGFKNIQYF.

This clone came up many times. This chain uses TRBV5-6 with TRBJ1-6, with D maybe TRBD1 (5 bases). Germline CDR1 reads SGHDT; CDR2 reads YYEEEE. Trimming removed 4 bases from V and 2 bases from J, with 13 bases in between. This CDR3 is 16 amino acids long. As DNA, the CDR3 is TGTGCCAGCAGCCGTAGTTCGGGGGCCTATAATTCACCCCTCCACTTT. This encodes CASSRSSGAYNSPLHF.

This clone was detected only a few times. The chain uses TRBV6-1 and TRBJ1-6, with TRBD1 identical over 9 bases. Trimming at V came to 6 bases and at J to 7 bases, leaving 7 bases not matched to a gene. Germline CDR1 MNHNS, CDR2 SASEGT. The CDR3 is 15 residues long. CDR3 in amino acids: CASSINRGQNSPLHF. CDR3 DNA: TGTGCCAGCAGCATTAACAGGGGGCAAAATTCACCCCTCCACTTT.